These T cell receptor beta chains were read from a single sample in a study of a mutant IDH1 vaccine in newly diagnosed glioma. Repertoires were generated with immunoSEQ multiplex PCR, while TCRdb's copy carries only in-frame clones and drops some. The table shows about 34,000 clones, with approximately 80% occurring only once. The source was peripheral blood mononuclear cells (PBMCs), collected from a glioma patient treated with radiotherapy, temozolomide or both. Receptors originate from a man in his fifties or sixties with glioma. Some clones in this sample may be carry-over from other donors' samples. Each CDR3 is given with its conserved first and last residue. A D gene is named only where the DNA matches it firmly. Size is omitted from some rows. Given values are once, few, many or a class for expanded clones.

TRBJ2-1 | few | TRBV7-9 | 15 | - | TGTGCCAGCAGCCATCTCCTAGGGGGATACAATGAGCAGTTCTTC | CASSHLLGGYNEQFF
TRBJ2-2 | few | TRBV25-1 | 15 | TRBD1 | TGTGCCAGCAGTGATCAAGACAGGGACACCGGGGAGCTGTTTTTT | CASSDQDRDTGELFF
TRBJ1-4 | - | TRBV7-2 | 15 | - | TGTGCCAGCAGCCCCGACAGCGGGTTCGGTGAAAAACTGTTTTTT | CASSPDSGFGEKLFF
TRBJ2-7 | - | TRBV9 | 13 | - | TGTGCCAGCAGCGTAGCTGGGTATGGCGAGCAGTACTTC | CASSVAGYGEQYF
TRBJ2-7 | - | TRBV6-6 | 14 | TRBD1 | TGTGCCAGCACCATGGGACAGGTCTCCTACGAGCAGTACTTC | CASTMGQVSYEQYF
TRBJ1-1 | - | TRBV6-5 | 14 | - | TGTGCCACCTCCCGGGCCAGGGAAAACACTGAAGCTTTCTTT | CATSRARENTEAFF
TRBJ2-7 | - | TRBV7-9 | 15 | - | TGTGCCAGCAGCTTAGTAGCTGGAAGACTGGAGAAGCAGTACTTC | CASSLVAGRLEKQYF
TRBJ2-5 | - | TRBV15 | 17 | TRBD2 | TGTGCCACCAGCAGAACTAACGTGGGCGGGGGGGAAGAGACCCAGTACTTC | CATSRTNVGGGEETQYF
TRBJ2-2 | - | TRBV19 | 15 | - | TGTGCCAGTAGTACACGTGGTACAAAGGCCGGGGAGCTGTTTTTT | CASSTRGTKAGELFF
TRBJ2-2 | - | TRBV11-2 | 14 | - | TGTGCCAGCAGCTTACGGCCGGGCACCGGGGAGCTGTTTTTT | CASSLRPGTGELFF
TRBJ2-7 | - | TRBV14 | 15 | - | TGTGCCAGCAGCCAAGGCGGGACTCTTTTCTACGAGCAGTACTTC | CASSQGGTLFYEQYF
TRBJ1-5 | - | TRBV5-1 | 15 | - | TGCGCCAGCAGCTTGGACCCAGCGAACAATCAGCCCCAGCATTTT | CASSLDPANNQPQHF
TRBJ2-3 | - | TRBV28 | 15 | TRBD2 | TGTGCCAGCAGCAATAGCGGGAGGGACACAGATACGCAGTATTTT | CASSNSGRDTDTQYF
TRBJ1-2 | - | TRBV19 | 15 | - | TGTGCCAGTAGTATGAAGACGGCTTCTAACTATGGCTACACCTTC | CASSMKTASNYGYTF
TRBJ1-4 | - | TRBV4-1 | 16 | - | TGCGCCAGCAGCCAACCAACGGGGGGGCCGGGTGAAAAACTGTTTTTT | CASSQPTGGPGEKLFF